This T cell receptor (beta chain) originates from a study of T cell responses to AZD1222 COVID-19 vaccine listed by TCRdb under 2021. Regarding the research as a whole: TCR sequencing covered 230 or so trial participants: 200 to 210 given two doses of AZD1222 and 26 given two doses of MenACWY control vaccine. Trial participants were enrolled by age into subgroups of 18-55, 56-69 and 70-plus years, and around 140, 26 and 57 TCR-sequenced participants, respectively, were included in these subgroups. Overall study results and their limits: CD4 TCRs associated with the vaccine covered the entire spike protein, and the dominant responses were in regions 160-218 and 743-854. A significant rise in spike-specific TCR breadth and depth was observed after two AZD1222 doses relative to day 0 and relative to MenACWY recipients. The 56-69-year group was small, and its depth increase did not reach significance, likely because of low power. Reportedly, close to half of the unique spike-specific TCRs recognized epitopes lying outside the regions that are mutated in the B.1.351 and B.1.1.7 variants. Participants were mostly white British, with more females than males. The authors suggested clonal diversity may have been underestimated. No day 14 peak-response samples were available, so repertoires were characterized only after the peak T cell response. Conclusions about previously exposed vaccinees are limited, since just six AZD1222 recipients were seropositive for SARS-CoV-2 at baseline.

The sample's time point label, decoded: about 28 days (+/-7) after the second vaccine dose. Because spike-specific TCR depth and breadth did not differ between the two schedules, AZD1222 recipients who got a second dose at roughly 4 weeks were pooled with those who got a second dose at roughly 12 weeks. Vaccinee samples were obtained from the UK trials COV001 and COV002, which included a single-blind randomized controlled phase 2/3 trial of AZD1222 (ChAdOx1 nCoV-19) in healthy adults. For TCRbeta chain sequencing, PBMC samples from trial participants were taken at day 0 and at day 28 after the second dose. The CDR3 runs 14 residues from the cysteine to the phenylalanine. Just the 42-base CDR3 DNA is kept, in frame starting at base 1. The germline V gene (reference sequence) provides CDR1 DFQATT and CDR2 SNEGSKA. V is pruned by 3 bases and J by 5 bases, leaving 7 bases of the junction without a gene match.

In the case of this clone: This clone's antigen is unknown. Qualities for individual bases were not recorded, and no much larger clone is one base off.

The CDR3 regions of human TCRbeta chains were analyzed by immunosequencing. Concerning the study's data processing: Repertoire TCRs were matched against a reference library of SARS-CoV-2-specific TCRs generated with the MIRA antigen-specificity platform. Breadth meant the fraction of unique TCRs that were SARS-CoV-2-associated, whereas depth meant the fraction of total T cells that were SARS-CoV-2-associated. Each spike-specific TCR was assigned to its reactive spike region and to a CD4 or CD8 class using the MIRA data. Log10-transformed breadth and depth values were compared by one-way ANOVA with Sidak's multiple comparisons tests. Sourced from immuneACCESS, this table was stored by TCRdb with only in-frame sequences that have V and J called. A share of the clones is absent; for the studies checked, an unresolved V gene accounts for under half, and the remainder has no known explanation. That table gives V, J and clone size, and the DNA gave D and trimming. This sample comprises approximately 140,000 clones, about 90% of them detected only once. The ten most abundant clones make up 3.5% to 4% of the sample.

The TCR was taken from an adult who received the AZD1222 COVID-19 vaccine. This sample comprised peripheral blood, obtained 28 days after the second AZD1222 dose. The V and J genes are TRBV20-1 and TRBJ1-2, with 9 middle bases fitting TRBD1. The CDR3 protein sequence reads: CSASFETGGYGYTF. The DNA is as follows: TGCAGTGCTAGTTTCGAGACAGGGGGGTATGGCTACACCTTC.